This T cell receptor beta chain was recorded in a study of T cells in Graves' hyperthyroidism and ophthalmopathy. Study at large: Before any treatment, at initial diagnosis, peripheral blood was collected. Findings and caveats of the study: Appearing also in blood were most of the thyroid clonotypes expanded above 0.001.

This CDR3 spans 16 amino acids. V gave up 1 base and J gave up 0 bases, with 11 bases separating them. Germline lookup yields CDR1 SGHRS and CDR2 YFSETQ. The CDR3 regions of TCR beta were amplified from RNA transcripts. HTBI primers were used for first-round RT-PCR of the TCR CDR3. Each CDR3 protein gets one entry after TCRdb re-called the multiplex PCR reads with MiXCR. The repertoire has around 180,000 distinct CDR3 sequences, 15% to 20% of them found once; the top ten carry under 35%. On this clonotype itself: Its antigen is not identified.

Fresh peripheral blood, roughly 9.6 ml, was the source of the PBMCs. The source material was blood. The chain has TRBV5-1 and TRBJ2-1; unclear D gene. The clonotype was recovered from a woman aged 45-65 years with Graves' hyperthyroidism. The CDR3 region has the DNA TGCGCCAGCAGCTTGCCCCTTATGAGCTCCTACAATGAGCAGTTCTTC. This codes for CASSLPLMSSYNEQFF.